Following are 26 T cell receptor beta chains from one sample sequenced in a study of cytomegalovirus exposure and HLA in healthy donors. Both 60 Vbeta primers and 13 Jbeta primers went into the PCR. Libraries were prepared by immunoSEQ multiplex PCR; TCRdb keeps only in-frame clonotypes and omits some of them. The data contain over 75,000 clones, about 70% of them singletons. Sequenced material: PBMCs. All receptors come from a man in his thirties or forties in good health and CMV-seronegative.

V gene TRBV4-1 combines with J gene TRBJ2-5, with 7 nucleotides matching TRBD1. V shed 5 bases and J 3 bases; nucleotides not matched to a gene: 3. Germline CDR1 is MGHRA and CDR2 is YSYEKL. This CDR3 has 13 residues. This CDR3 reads CASSLDREETQYF. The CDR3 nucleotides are TGCGCCAGCAGCTTAGACAGGGAAGAGACCCAGTACTTC.

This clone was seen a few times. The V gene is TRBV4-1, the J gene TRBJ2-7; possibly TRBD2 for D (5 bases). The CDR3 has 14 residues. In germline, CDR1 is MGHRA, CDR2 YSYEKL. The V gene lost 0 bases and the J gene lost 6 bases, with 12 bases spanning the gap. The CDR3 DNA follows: TGCGCCAGCAGCCAAGACGGGCTAGCTGGCGAGCAGTACTTC. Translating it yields CASSQDGLAGEQYF.

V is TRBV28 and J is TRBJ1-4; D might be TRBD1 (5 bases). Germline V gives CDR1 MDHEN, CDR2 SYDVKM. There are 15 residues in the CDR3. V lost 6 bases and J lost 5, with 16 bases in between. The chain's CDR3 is CASRLTSGGNEKLFF. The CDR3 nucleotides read TGTGCCAGCAGGCTAACTTCGGGGGGGAATGAAAAACTGTTTTTT.

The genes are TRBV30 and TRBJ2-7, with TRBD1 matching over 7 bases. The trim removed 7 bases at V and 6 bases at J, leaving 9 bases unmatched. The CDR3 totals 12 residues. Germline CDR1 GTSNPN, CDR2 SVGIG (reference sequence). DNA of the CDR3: TGTGCCTCCGACAGGGAGTCGGGCGAGCAGTACTTC. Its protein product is CASDRESGEQYF.

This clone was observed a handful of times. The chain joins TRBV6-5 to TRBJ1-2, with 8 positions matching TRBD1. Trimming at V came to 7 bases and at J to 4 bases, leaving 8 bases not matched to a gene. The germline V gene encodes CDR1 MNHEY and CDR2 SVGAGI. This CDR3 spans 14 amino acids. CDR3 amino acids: CASNDRGLGYGYTF. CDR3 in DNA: TGTGCCAGCAATGACAGGGGATTGGGCTATGGCTACACCTTC.

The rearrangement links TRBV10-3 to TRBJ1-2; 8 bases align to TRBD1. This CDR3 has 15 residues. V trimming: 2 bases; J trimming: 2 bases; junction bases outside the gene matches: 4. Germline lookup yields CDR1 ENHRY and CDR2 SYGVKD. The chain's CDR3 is CAISEGTGLNYGYTF. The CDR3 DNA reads TGTGCCATCAGTGAGGGGACAGGACTAAACTATGGCTACACCTTC.

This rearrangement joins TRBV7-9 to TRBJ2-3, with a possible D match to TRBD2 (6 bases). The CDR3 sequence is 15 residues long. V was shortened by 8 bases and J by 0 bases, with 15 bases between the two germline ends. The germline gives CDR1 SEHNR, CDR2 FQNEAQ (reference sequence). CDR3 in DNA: TGTGCCAGCGTAAAGATAGCGGTTAGCACAGATACGCAGTATTTT. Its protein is CASVKIAVSTDTQYF. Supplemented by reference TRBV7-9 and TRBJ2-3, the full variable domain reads DTGVSQNPRHKITKRGQNVTFRCDPISEHNRLYWYRQTLGQGPEFLTYFQNEAQLEKSRLLSDRFSAERPKGSFSTLEIQRTEQGDSAMYLCASVKIAVSTDTQYFGPGTRLTVL.

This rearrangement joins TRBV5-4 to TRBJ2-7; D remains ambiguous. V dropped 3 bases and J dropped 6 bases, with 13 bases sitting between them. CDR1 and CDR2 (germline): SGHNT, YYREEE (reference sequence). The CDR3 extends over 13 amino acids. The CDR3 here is CASSSGYGSEQYF. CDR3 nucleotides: TGTGCCAGCAGCTCCGGGTACGGTAGCGAGCAGTACTTC.

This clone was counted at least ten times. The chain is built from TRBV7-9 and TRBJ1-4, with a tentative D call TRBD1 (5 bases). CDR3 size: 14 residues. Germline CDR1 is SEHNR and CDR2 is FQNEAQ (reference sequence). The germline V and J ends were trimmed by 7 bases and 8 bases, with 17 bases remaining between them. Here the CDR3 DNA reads TGTGCCAGCATGGGGGGTCAGGGTTGGGAAAAACTGTTTTTT. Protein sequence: CASMGGQGWEKLFF.

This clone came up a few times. DNA of the CDR3: TGTGCCAGCAGCCAAGATCCGGCGGGAGCTTACTACAATGAGCAGTTCTTC. The encoded protein is CASSQDPAGAYYNEQFF. The gene calls are TRBV4-2 and TRBJ2-1, with 7 bases fitting TRBD2. Germline V lookup: CDR1 LGHNA, CDR2 YNFKEQ. This CDR3 comprises 17 residues. Trimming at V came to 0 bases and at J to 3 bases, leaving 8 bases not matched to a gene.

CDR3 sequence reads: CASSTKPIPEDEQYF. CDR3 DNA: TGTGCCAGCAGCACCAAACCTATCCCTGAGGACGAGCAGTACTTC. This chain links TRBV5-6 with TRBJ2-7; D not resolved. The CDR3 totals 15 residues. Trimming pared 4 bases from V and 5 bases from J, leaving 19 bases between. CDR1 SGHDT and CDR2 YYEEEE come from the germline V gene.

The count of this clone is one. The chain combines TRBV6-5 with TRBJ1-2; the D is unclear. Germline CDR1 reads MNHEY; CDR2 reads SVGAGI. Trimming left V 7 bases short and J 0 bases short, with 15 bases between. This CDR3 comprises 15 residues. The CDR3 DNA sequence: TGTGCCAGCAATCCCGAGGTGAAGGCTAACTATGGCTACACCTTC. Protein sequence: CASNPEVKANYGYTF.

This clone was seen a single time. The CDR3 loop is CASTLTGGWNTEAFF. DNA of the CDR3: TGTGCCAGCACCCTAACAGGGGGCTGGAACACTGAAGCTTTCTTT. The chain uses TRBV5-6 and TRBJ1-1, with 9 bases matching TRBD1. CDR1 SGHDT and CDR2 YYEEEE come from the germline V gene. With V trimmed by 6 bases and J by 1 base, 7 bases remained unmatched. The CDR3 sequence is 15 residues long.

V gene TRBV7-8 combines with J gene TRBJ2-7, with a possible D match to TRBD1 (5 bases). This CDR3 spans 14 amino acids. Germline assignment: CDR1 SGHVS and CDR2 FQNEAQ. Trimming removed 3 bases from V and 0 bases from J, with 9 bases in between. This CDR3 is CASSFNRGSYEQYF. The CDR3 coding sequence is TGTGCCAGCAGCTTTAATAGGGGCTCCTACGAGCAGTACTTC.

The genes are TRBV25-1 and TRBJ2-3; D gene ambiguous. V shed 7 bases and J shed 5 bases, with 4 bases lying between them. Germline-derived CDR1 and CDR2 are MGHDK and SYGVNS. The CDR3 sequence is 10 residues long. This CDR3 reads CASNGDTQYF. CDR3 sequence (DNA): TGTGCCAGCAACGGAGATACGCAGTATTTT.

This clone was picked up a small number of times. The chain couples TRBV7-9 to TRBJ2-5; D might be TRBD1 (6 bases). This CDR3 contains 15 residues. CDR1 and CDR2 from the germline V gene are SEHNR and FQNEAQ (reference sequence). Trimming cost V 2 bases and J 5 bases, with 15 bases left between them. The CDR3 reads CASSLRGRGSETQYF. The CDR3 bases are TGTGCCAGCAGCTTAAGGGGCAGGGGTTCGGAGACCCAGTACTTC.

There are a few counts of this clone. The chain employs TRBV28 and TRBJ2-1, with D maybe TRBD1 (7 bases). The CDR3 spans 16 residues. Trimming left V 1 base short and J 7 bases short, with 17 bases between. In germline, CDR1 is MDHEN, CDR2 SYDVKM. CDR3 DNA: TGTGCCAGCAGTTTATCGAGGGCAGGGGGGCATAATGAGCAGTTCTTC. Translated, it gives CASSLSRAGGHNEQFF.

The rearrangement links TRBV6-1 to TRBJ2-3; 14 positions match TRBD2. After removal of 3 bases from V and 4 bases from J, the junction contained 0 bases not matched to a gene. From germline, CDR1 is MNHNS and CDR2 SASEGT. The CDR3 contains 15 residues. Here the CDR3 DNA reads TGTGCCAGCAGTGAGGGACTAGCGGGGGCAGATACGCAGTATTTT. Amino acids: CASSEGLAGADTQYF.

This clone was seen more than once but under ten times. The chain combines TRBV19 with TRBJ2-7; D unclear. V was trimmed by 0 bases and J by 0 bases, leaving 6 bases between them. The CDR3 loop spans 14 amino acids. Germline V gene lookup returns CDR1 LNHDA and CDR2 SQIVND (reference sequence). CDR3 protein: CASSIDTYSYEQYF. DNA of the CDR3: TGTGCCAGTAGTATAGACACCTACTCCTACGAGCAGTACTTC. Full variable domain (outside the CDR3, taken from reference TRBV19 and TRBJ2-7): DGGITQSPKYLFRKEGQNVTLSCEQNLNHDAMYWYRQDPGQGLRLIYYSQIVNDFQKGDIAEGYSVSREKKESFPLTVTSAQKNPTAFYLCASSIDTYSYEQYFGPGTRLTVT.

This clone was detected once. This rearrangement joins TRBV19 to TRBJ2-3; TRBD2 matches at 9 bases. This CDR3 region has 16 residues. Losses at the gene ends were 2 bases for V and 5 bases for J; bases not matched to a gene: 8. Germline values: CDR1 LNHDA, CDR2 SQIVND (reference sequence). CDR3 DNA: TGTGCCAGTAGTATACGCGGGGGGGCCCCCCAAGATACGCAGTATTTT. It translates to CASSIRGGAPQDTQYF. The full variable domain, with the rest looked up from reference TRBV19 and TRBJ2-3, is DGGITQSPKYLFRKEGQNVTLSCEQNLNHDAMYWYRQDPGQGLRLIYYSQIVNDFQKGDIAEGYSVSREKKESFPLTVTSAQKNPTAFYLCASSIRGGAPQDTQYFGPGTRLTVL.

The CDR3 DNA follows: TGTGCCAGCAGCGGACAGGGGAGCTCTGGCTACACCTTC. Its translation: CASSGQGSSGYTF. The genes are TRBV27 and TRBJ1-2, with 9 bases matching TRBD1. V lost 6 bases, J lost 7 bases, and 6 bases stayed unmatched. Germline CDR1 is MNHEY and CDR2 is SMNVEV (reference sequence). The CDR3 runs to 13 residues.

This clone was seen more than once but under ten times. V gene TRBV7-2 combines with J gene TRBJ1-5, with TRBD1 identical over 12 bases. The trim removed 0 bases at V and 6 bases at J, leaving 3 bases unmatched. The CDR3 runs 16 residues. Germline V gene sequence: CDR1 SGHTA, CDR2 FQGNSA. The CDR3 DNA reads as TGTGCCAGCAGCTTAGCGGGGACAGGGGGCAGTCAGCCCCAGCATTTT. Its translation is CASSLAGTGGSQPQHF.

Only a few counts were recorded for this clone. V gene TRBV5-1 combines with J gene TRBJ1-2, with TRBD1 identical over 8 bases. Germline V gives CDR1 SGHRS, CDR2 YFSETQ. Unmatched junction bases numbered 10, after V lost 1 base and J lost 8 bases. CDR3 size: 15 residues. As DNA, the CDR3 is TGCGCCAGCAGCTTGACCCCCGGGACAGGAAAGGGCTACACCTTC. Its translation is CASSLTPGTGKGYTF.

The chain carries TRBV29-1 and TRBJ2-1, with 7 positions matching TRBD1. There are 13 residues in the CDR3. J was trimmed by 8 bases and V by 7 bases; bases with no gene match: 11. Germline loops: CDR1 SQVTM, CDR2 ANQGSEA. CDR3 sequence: CSADRTGGHEQFF. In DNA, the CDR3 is TGCAGCGCTGACAGGACAGGAGGACATGAGCAGTTCTTC.

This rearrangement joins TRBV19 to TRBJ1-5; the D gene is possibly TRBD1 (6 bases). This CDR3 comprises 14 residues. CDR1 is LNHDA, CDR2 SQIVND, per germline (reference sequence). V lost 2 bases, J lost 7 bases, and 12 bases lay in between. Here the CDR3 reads CASSIQGSSQPQHF. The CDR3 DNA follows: TGTGCCAGTAGTATACAGGGGAGTTCGCAGCCCCAGCATTTT.

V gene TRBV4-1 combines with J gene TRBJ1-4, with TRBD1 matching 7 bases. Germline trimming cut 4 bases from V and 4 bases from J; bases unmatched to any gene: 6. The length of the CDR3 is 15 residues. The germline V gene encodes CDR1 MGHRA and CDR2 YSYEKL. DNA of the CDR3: TGCGCCAGCAGCCCTCCGGGACAGAGTAATGAAAAACTGTTTTTT. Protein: CASSPPGQSNEKLFF.